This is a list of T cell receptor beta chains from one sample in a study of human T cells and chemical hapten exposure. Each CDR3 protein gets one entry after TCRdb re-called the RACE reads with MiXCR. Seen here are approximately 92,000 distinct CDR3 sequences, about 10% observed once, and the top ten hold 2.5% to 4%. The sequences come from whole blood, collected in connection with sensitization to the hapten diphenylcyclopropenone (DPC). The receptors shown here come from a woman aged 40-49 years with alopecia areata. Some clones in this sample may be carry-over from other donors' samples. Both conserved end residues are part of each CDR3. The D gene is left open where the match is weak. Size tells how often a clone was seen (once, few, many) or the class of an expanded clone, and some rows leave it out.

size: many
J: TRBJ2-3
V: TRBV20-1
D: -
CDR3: CSVGSGPSTDTQYF
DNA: TGCAGTGTTGGAAGCGGTCCTAGCACAGATACGCAGTATTTT

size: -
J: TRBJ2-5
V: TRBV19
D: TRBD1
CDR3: CASSQDRGQETQYF
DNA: TGTGCCAGTAGCCAGGACAGGGGGCAGGAGACCCAGTACTTC

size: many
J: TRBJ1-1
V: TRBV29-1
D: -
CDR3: CSAQARADLNTEAFF
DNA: TGCAGCGCCCAAGCCAGGGCAGATCTGAACACTGAAGCTTTCTTT

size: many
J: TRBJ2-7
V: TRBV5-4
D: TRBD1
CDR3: CASSLDRGNEQYF
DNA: TGTGCCAGCAGCCTGGACAGGGGGAACGAGCAGTACTTC

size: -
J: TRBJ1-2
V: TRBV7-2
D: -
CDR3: CASSTVPYGYTF
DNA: TGTGCCAGCAGTACCGTTCCCTATGGCTACACCTTC

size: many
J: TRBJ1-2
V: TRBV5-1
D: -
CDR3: CASSLGLQGRANYGYTF
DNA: TGCGCCAGCAGCTTAGGACTCCAGGGGCGGGCTAACTATGGCTACACCTTC

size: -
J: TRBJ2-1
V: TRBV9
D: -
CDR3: CASSTHTGRMANEQFF
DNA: TGTGCCAGCAGCACCCACACGGGACGGATGGCTAATGAGCAGTTCTTC

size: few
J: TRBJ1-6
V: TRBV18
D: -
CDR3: CASSPKRPYRTESSYNSPLHF
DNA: TGTGCCAGCTCGCCGAAACGACCCTACAGGACGGAGAGCTCCTATAATTCACCCCTCCACTTT

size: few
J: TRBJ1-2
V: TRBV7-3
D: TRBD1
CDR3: CASSLTRDRGDGYTF
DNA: TGTGCCAGCAGCTTAACGAGGGACAGGGGTGATGGCTACACCTTC

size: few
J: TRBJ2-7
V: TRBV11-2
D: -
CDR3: CASSLDLYEQYF
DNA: TGTGCCAGCAGCTTAGACCTTTACGAGCAGTACTTC

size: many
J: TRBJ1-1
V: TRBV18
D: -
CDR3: CASSPQGPYTEAFF
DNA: TGTGCCAGCTCACCGCAGGGTCCATACACTGAAGCTTTCTTT

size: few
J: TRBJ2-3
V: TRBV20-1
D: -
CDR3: CSARGRANTDTQYF
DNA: TGCAGTGCTAGGGGCAGGGCAAATACAGATACGCAGTATTTT

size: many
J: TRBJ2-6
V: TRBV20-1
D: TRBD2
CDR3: CSAPDRASGIGANVLTF
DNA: TGCAGTGCGCCTGATCGGGCTAGCGGGATTGGGGCCAACGTCCTGACTTTC

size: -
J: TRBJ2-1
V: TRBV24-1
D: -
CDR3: CATSDWWGGEQFF
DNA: TGTGCCACCAGTGATTGGTGGGGCGGAGAGCAGTTCTTC

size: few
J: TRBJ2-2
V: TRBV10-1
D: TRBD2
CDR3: CASSSGRSGELFF
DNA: TGCGCCAGCAGTAGCGGGAGATCCGGGGAGCTGTTTTTT

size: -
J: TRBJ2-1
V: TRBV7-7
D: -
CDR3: CASSLRFGEQFF
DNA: TGTGCCAGCAGCCTCAGGTTTGGTGAGCAGTTCTTC

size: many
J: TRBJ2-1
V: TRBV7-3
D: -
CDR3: CASSLSSYNEQFF
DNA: TGTGCCAGCAGCTTAAGTTCCTACAATGAGCAGTTCTTC

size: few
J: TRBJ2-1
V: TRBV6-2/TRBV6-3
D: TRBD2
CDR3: CASSYSMSGRGSYNEQFF
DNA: TGTGCCAGCAGTTACTCAATGAGCGGGAGGGGCTCCTACAATGAGCAGTTCTTC

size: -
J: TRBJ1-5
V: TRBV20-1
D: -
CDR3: CSARESGRNQPQHF
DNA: TGCAGTGCTAGAGAATCAGGACGCAATCAGCCCCAGCATTTT

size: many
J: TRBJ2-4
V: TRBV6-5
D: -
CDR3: CASSTLIAGRGVAKNIQYF
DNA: TGTGCCAGCAGTACCCTAATCGCGGGGCGGGGTGTGGCCAAAAACATTCAGTACTTC

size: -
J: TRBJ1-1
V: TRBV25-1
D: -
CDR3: CASSEYGFGGVKTEAFF
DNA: TGTGCCAGCAGTGAATACGGGTTCGGTGGGGTAAAGACTGAAGCTTTCTTT

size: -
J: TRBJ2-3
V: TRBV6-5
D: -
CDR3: CASSLQALAPQYF
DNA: TGTGCCAGCAGTCTTCAGGCCCTGGCCCCGCAGTATTTT

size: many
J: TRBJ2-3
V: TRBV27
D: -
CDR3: CASSTRTVGLLTDTQYF
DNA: TGTGCCAGCAGCACGAGGACAGTTGGGCTCCTCACAGATACGCAGTATTTT

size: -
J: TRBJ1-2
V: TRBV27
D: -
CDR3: CASSRAGADGYTF
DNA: TGTGCCAGCAGTAGGGCGGGGGCTGATGGCTACACCTTC

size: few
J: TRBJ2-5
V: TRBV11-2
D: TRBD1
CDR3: CASSPRARQGKTQYF
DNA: TGTGCCAGCAGCCCTCGGGCGAGACAGGGGAAGACCCAGTACTTC

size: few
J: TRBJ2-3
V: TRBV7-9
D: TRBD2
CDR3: CASSQRGGTDTQYF
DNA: TGTGCCAGCAGCCAGCGGGGGGGCACAGATACGCAGTATTTT

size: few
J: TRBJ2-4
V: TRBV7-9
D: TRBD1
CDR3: CASSATGGSDKNIQYF
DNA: TGTGCCAGCAGCGCCACAGGGGGATCGGACAAAAACATTCAGTACTTC

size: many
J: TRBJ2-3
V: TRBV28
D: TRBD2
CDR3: CASSYSGGAADTQYF
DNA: TGTGCCAGCAGCTATAGCGGGGGTGCGGCAGATACGCAGTATTTT

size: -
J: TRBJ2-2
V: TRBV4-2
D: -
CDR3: CASSQDLEGELFF
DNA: TGTGCCAGCAGCCAAGATCTTGAGGGGGAGCTGTTTTTT

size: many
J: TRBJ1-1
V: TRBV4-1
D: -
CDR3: CASSQVPVPTEAFF
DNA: TGCGCCAGCAGCCAAGTCCCCGTCCCAACTGAAGCTTTCTTT

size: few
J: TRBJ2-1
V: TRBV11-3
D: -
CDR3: CASSQKYGGEQFF
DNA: TGTGCCAGCAGCCAGAAGTACGGCGGTGAGCAGTTCTTC

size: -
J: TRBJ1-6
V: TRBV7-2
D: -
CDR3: CASSLRDTYNSPLHF
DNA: TGTGCCAGCAGCTTACGAGACACCTATAATTCACCCCTCCACTTT

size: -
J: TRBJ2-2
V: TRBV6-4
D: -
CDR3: CASSDGNQNTGELFF
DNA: TGTGCCAGCAGTGACGGGAACCAAAACACCGGGGAGCTGTTTTTT

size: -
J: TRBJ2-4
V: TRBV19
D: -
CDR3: CASSMSQGGDQYF
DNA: TGTGCCAGTAGTATGTCGCAGGGTGGAGATCAGTACTTC

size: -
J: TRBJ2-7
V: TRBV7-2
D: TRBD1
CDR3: CASSHTGGASYEQYF
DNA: TGTGCCAGCAGCCATACAGGGGGCGCCTCCTACGAGCAGTACTTC

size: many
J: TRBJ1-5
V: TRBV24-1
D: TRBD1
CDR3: CATSEAGTGNSNQPQHF
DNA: TGTGCCACCAGTGAAGCCGGGACAGGGAATAGCAATCAGCCCCAGCATTTT

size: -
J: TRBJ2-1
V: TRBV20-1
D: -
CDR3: CSASYSSYNEQFF
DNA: TGCAGTGCCTCTTACAGCTCCTACAATGAGCAGTTCTTC

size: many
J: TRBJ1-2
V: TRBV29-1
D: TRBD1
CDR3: CSPSGQGNRVGYTF
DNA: TGCAGCCCAAGTGGACAGGGGAATCGGGTTGGCTACACCTTC

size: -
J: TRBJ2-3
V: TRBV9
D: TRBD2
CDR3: CASSKEGRAVDTQYF
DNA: TGTGCCAGCAGCAAGGAGGGGAGGGCCGTAGATACGCAGTATTTT

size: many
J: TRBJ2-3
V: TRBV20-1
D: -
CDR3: CSAMRGVRTDTQYF
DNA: TGCAGTGCTATGAGAGGGGTACGCACAGATACGCAGTATTTT

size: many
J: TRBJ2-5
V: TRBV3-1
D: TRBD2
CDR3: CASSPRLAGSGTQYF
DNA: TGTGCCAGCAGCCCCCGACTAGCCGGCTCTGGGACCCAGTACTTC

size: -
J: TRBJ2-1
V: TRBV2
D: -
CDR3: CASSVRLSNNEQFF
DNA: TGTGCCAGCAGTGTTCGTCTCTCCAACAATGAGCAGTTCTTC

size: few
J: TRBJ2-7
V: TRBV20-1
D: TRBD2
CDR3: CSATPLAAPYEQYF
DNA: TGCAGTGCTACCCCCCTAGCGGCACCCTACGAGCAGTACTTC

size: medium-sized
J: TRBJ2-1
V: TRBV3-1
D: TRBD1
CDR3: CASSQGTGPRNEQFF
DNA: TGTGCCAGCAGCCAAGGGACAGGTCCTCGAAATGAGCAGTTCTTC

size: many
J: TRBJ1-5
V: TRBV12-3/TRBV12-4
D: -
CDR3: CASSPDAPGPQHF
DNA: TGTGCCAGCAGCCCAGATGCACCGGGGCCCCAGCATTTT

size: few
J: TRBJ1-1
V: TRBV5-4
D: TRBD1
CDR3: CASRTGTAMNTEAFF
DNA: TGTGCCAGCAGAACCGGGACAGCAATGAACACTGAAGCTTTCTTT

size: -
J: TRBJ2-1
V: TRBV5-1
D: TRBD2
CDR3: CASSPDSGSWYNEQFF
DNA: TGCGCCAGCAGCCCAGATAGCGGGAGTTGGTACAATGAGCAGTTCTTC

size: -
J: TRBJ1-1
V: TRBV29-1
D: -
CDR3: CSVSAGNTEAFF
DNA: TGCAGCGTGTCAGCAGGGAACACTGAAGCTTTCTTT